Each of the 10 T cell receptor beta chains below was sequenced from the same sample in a study of control samples from healthy donors and cancer patients. The assay was immunoSEQ multiplex PCR, and TCRdb's table has in-frame clones only and misses some. The sample contains about 170,000 clones, around nine tenths of which appear only once. What was sequenced was blood. Receptor source: a woman younger than 45 in good health.

This rearrangement joins TRBV4-1 to TRBJ2-7; TRBD1 matches at 7 bases. The CDR3 consists of 15 residues. Per the germline V gene, CDR1 is MGHRA and CDR2 is YSYEKL. The V and J ends lost 3 bases and 2 bases, in that order; junction bases with no gene match: 7. The CDR3 DNA sequence: TGCGCCAGCAGCCAGCTAGACAGGGACCCCTACGAGCAGTACTTC. Encoded protein: CASSQLDRDPYEQYF.

This chain links TRBV6-5 with TRBJ2-1; possibly TRBD1 for D (6 bases). The CDR3 has 14 amino acids. Germline CDR1 reads MNHEY; CDR2 reads SVGAGI. Trimming cost V 7 bases and J 4 bases, with 14 bases left between them. The CDR3 bases are TGTGCCAGCACCTCCGGGACACCGTACAATGAGCAGTTCTTC. This translates into CASTSGTPYNEQFF.

This clone is categorized as medium-sized. V usage is TRBV21-1 and J usage is TRBJ2-1; the table's TRBD2 call for D was not verified on the DNA. TRBV21-1 is classified as a pseudogene. The CDR3 has 16 amino acids. The CDR3 is CASSKPLPRGYNEQFF. DNA of the CDR3: TGTGCCAGCAGCAAACCCTTGCCCCGGGGTTACAATGAGCAGTTCTTC.

The chain combines TRBV2 with TRBJ2-7; D not resolved. The ends were cut back, 7 bases at V and 0 bases at J, with 13 bases in the middle. Per the germline V gene, CDR1 is SNHLY and CDR2 is FYNNEI. The CDR3 sequence is 14 residues long. In nucleotides, the CDR3 is TGTGCCAGCACCCCGCGGAGACCCTCCTACGAGCAGTACTTC. Residues: CASTPRRPSYEQYF.

This clone was observed a few times. The gene calls are TRBV4-1 and TRBJ1-6, with D unresolved. From germline, CDR1 is MGHRA and CDR2 YSYEKL. The V end was cut by 3 bases, the J end by 7 bases, with 7 bases between. The CDR3 is 13 residues long. CDR3 region: CASSHPGNSPLHF. The DNA of the CDR3 is TGCGCCAGCAGCCATCCAGGCAATTCACCCCTCCACTTT.

The V gene is TRBV7-2, the J gene TRBJ1-1; D is undetermined. With 3 bases removed from V and 7 bases from J, the gap between germline ends came to 12 bases. CDR1 is SGHTA, CDR2 FQGNSA, per germline. The CDR3 runs 13 residues. CDR3 in amino acids: CASSFVVSNEAFF. Written as DNA, the CDR3 is TGTGCCAGCAGCTTTGTGGTTTCCAATGAAGCTTTCTTT.

The V and J genes are TRBV7-9 and TRBJ1-4; a possible D gene is TRBD1 (6 bases). CDR3 length: 19 amino acids. Trimming cost V 2 bases and J 3 bases, with 22 bases left between them. CDR1 and CDR2 (germline): SEHNR, FQNEAQ (reference sequence). The CDR3 spells CASSLKAGTGWGANEKLFF. Written as DNA, the CDR3 is TGTGCCAGCAGCTTAAAGGCCGGAACAGGGTGGGGGGCTAATGAAAAACTGTTTTTT.

The chain links TRBV7-9 to TRBJ1-1, with D possibly TRBD1 on 5 matching bases. This CDR3 has 17 residues. V shed 1 base and J shed 3 bases, with 18 bases lying between them. Per germline, CDR1 SEHNR and CDR2 FQNEAQ (reference sequence). CDR3 residues: CASSLGPGPLEDTEAFF. CDR3 nucleotides: TGTGCCAGCAGCTTAGGCCCAGGGCCCTTGGAGGACACTGAAGCTTTCTTT.

The V and J genes are TRBV7-9 and TRBJ2-3, with 8 bases that match TRBD1. Germline V lookup: CDR1 SEHNR, CDR2 FQNEAQ (reference sequence). CDR3 length: 16 residues. Germline trimming cut 5 bases from V and 2 bases from J; bases unmatched to any gene: 9. CDR3 in amino acids: CASSLLRTGNTDTQYF. CDR3 DNA: TGTGCCAGCAGCCTATTACGGACAGGGAACACAGATACGCAGTATTTT. The full variable domain, rest sourced from reference TRBV7-9 and TRBJ2-3, is DTGVSQNPRHKITKRGQNVTFRCDPISEHNRLYWYRQTLGQGPEFLTYFQNEAQLEKSRLLSDRFSAERPKGSFSTLEIQRTEQGDSAMYLCASSLLRTGNTDTQYFGPGTRLTVL.

The V call is TRBV9, the J call TRBJ2-2; D possibly corresponds to TRBD2 (6 bases). Per the germline V gene, CDR1 is SGDLS and CDR2 is YYNGEE. The CDR3 has 20 residues. Deletions cut 4 bases from V and 1 base from J, with 26 bases between. CDR3 nucleotides: TGTGCCAGCAGCCCCAAACCGGGACTCCTTTATCTGGGGAACACCGGGGAGCTGTTTTTT. Amino acids: CASSPKPGLLYLGNTGELFF.